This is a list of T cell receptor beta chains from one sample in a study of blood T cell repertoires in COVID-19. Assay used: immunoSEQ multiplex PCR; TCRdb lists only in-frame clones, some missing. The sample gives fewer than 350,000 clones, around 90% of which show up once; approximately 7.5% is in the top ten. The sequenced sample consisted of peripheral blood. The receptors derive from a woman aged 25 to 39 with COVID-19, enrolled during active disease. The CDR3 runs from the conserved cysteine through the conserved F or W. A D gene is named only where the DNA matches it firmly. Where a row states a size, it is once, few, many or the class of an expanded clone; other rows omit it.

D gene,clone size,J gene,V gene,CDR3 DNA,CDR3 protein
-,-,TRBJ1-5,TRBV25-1,TGTGCCAGCAGTGGTTACAGGGTCCATCAGCCCCAGCATTTT,CASSGYRVHQPQHF
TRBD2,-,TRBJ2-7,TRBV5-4,TGTGCCAGCAGCAAGGGACTAGCGGGAGGAGGCGAGCAGTACTTC,CASSKGLAGGGEQYF
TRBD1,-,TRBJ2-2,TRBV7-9,TGTGCCAGCAGTCCGTTTTACGGGACAGGGAACACCGGGGAGCTGTTTTTT,CASSPFYGTGNTGELFF
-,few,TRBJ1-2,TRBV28,TGTGCCAGCAGTCCGGACAGTAACTATGGCTACACCTTC,CASSPDSNYGYTF
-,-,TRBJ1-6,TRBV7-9,TGTGCCAGCAGCTTCGGGGGGATTTCACCCCTCCACTTT,CASSFGGISPLHF
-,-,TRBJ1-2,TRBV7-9,TGTGCCAGCAGCTTAGCGGAGCGGCCCTCCCATGGCTACACCTTC,CASSLAERPSHGYTF
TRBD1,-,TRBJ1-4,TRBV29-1,TGCAGCGTAGGACAGGGGGCAACTAATGAAAAACTGTTTTTT,CSVGQGATNEKLFF
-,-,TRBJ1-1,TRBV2,TGTGCCAGCCGACCATCACAGGGAAACACTGAAGCTTTCTTT,CASRPSQGNTEAFF
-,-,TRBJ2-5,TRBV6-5,TGTGCCAGCAGTTACCGGCAGGAAGAGACCCAGTACTTC,CASSYRQEETQYF
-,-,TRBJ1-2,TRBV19,TGTGCCAGTACCCGGTCCCTAGGCGACTATGGCTACACCTTC,CASTRSLGDYGYTF
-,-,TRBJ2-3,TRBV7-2,TGTGCCAGCAGCTCCCGACAGTTTCTAGGGGGAAGGCAGTATTTT,CASSSRQFLGGRQYF
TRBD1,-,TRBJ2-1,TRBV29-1,TGCAGCGGCGACAGGGGGCCCATCACCGAGCAGTTCTTC,CSGDRGPITEQFF
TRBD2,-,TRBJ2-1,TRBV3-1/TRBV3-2,TGTGCCAGCAGCCCACTAGCGGGGGCCTCCTACAATGAGCAGTTCTTC,CASSPLAGASYNEQFF
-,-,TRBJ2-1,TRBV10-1,TGCGCCAGCAGTGAGGCGGGGGCGGCTGAGCAGTTCTTC,CASSEAGAAEQFF
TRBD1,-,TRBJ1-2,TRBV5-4,TGTGCCAGCAGCTTACAGGGGGCTGGTGGCTACACCTTC,CASSLQGAGGYTF
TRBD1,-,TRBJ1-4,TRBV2,TGTGCCAGCAGACGATTCCGGGACAGCACTAATGAAAAACTGTTTTTT,CASRRFRDSTNEKLFF
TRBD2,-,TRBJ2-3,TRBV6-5,TGTGCCAGCAGGCGGGAGAGCACAGATACGCAGTATTTT,CASRRESTDTQYF
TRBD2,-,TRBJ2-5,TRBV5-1,TGCGCCAGCAGCCTGGGGACTATGGGAGAGACCCAGTACTTC,CASSLGTMGETQYF
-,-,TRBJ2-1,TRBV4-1,TGCGCCAGCAGCCAAGAGGGCAGAGAGCAGTTCTTC,CASSQEGREQFF
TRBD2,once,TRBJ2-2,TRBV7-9,TGTGCCAGCAGTAACCGGGAGGGCCTCGGCGGGGAGCTGTTTTTT,CASSNREGLGGELFF
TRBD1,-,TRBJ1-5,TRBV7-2,TGTGCCAGCAGCCACCAAGACAGGGGCGACCAGCCCCAGCATTTT,CASSHQDRGDQPQHF
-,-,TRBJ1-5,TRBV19,TGTGCCAGTAGTATGTTCGGCAGGGTGAGCAATCAGCCCCAGCATTTT,CASSMFGRVSNQPQHF
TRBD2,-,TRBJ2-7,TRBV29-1,TGCAGCGTGGAGAGCGGGAACGCCTACGAGCAGTACTTC,CSVESGNAYEQYF
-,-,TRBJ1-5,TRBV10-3,TGTGCCATCAGTGAGTCCACAGGTAGCAATCAGCCCCAGCATTTT,CAISESTGSNQPQHF
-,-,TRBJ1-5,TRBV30,TGTGCCTGGAGTAGAGGGGGTGGCAATCAGCCCCAGCATTTT,CAWSRGGGNQPQHF
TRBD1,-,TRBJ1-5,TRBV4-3,TGCGCCAGCAGCCAAGATGGGACAGGGTATCAGCCCCAGCATTTT,CASSQDGTGYQPQHF
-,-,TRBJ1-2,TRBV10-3,TGTGCCATCAGGGGGGAGGGGCAAAACTATGGCTACACCTTC,CAIRGEGQNYGYTF
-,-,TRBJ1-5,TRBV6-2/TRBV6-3,TGTGCCAGCAGTTACGAGTTGTATAGCAATCAGCCCCAGCATTTT,CASSYELYSNQPQHF
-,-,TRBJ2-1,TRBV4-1,TGCGCCAGCAGCCAAAGCCGTTCCCTAGGCGGCTCCTACAATGAGCAGTTCTTC,CASSQSRSLGGSYNEQFF
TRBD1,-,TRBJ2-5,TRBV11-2,TGTGCCACCCTCGGACAGGGGCAAGAGACCCAGTACTTC,CATLGQGQETQYF
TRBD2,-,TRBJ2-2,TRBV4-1,TGCGCCAGCAGCCAAGTTCTAGCGGCGGGTACCGGGGAGCTGTTTTTT,CASSQVLAAGTGELFF
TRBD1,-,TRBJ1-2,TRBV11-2,TGTGCCAGCAGCCGGACAGGGGCTAACTATGGCTACACCTTC,CASSRTGANYGYTF
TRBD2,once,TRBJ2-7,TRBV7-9,TGTGCCAGCAGCTTGCCGACTAGCACTTACTCCTACGAGCAGTACTTC,CASSLPTSTYSYEQYF
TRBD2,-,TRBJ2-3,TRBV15,TGTGCCACCAGCAGAGGAGGGACTAGCGGGAGCACAGATACGCAGTATTTT,CATSRGGTSGSTDTQYF
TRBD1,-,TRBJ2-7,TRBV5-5,TGTGCCAGCCTGGGACAGTCCTACGAGCAGTACTTC,CASLGQSYEQYF
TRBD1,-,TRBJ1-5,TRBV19,TGTGCCAGTAGTACTGGGGGGACAGGAGGCTATAGCAATCAGCCCCAGCATTTT,CASSTGGTGGYSNQPQHF
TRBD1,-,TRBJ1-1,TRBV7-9,TGTGCCAGCAGCTTAGGGGACAGGGAATTCAGCGGGACTGAAGCTTTCTTT,CASSLGDREFSGTEAFF